This T cell receptor beta chain was documented in a study of cytotoxic CD8 clonotypes in ibrutinib-treated CLL. V lost 3 bases, J lost 3 bases, and 17 bases stayed unmatched. Per germline, CDR1 SGDLS and CDR2 YYNGEE. The CDR3 is 18 amino acids. This clone was observed a single time. The protocol was immunoSEQ multiplex PCR, while the TCRdb copy is restricted to in-frame clones and leaves out a portion. The table records 150,000 to 200,000 clones, about 88% of them present only once. V usage is TRBV9 and J usage is TRBJ2-5; 7 nucleotides agree with TRBD1. Sequencing was performed on PBMCs, taken at disease progression, from a patient treated with ibrutinib. The receptor's source is a human donor with chronic lymphocytic leukemia. The CDR3 nucleotides read TGTGCCAGCAGCGCTCCGGACACAGGGACAGATCCGAAAGAGACCCAGTACTTC. Translating gives CASSAPDTGTDPKETQYF.